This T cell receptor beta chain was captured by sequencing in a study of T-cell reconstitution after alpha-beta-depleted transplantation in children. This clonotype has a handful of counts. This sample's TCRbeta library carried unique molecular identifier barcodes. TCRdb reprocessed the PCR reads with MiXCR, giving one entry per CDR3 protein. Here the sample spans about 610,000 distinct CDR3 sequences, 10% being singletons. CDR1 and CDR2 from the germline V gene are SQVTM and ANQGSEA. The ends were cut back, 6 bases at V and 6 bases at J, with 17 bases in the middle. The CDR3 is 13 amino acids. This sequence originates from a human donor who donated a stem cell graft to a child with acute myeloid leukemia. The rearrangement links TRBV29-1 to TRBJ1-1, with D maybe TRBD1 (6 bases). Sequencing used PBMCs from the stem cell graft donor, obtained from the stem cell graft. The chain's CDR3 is CSVPLTGLAEAFF. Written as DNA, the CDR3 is TGCAGCGTGCCCCTCACAGGGTTAGCTGAAGCTTTCTTT.